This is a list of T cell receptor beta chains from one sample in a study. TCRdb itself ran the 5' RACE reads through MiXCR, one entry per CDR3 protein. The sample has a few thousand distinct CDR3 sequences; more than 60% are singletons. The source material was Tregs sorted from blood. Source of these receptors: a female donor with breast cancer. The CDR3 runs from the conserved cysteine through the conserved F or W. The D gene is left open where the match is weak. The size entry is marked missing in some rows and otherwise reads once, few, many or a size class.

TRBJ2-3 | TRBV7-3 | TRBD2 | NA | TGTGCCAGCAGCTCGGGAGGCCTCACAGATACGCAGTATTTT | CASSSGGLTDTQYF
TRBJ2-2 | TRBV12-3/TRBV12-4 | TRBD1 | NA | TGTGCCAGCAGTTTAGGGCAGGGGGCGAACACCGGGGAGCTGTTTTTT | CASSLGQGANTGELFF
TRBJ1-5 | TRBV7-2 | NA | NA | TGTGCCAGCAGCTTAGTATTGGGGGTCGATCAGCCCCAGCATTTT | CASSLVLGVDQPQHF
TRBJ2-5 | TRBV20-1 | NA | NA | TGCAGTGCTACGATGGATTATAGCCTGGAGACCCAGTACTTC | CSATMDYSLETQYF
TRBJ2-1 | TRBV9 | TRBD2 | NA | TGTGCCAGCAGTTTAGAGGGACTAGATGAGCAGTTCTTC | CASSLEGLDEQFF
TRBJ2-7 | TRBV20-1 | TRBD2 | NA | TGCAGTGCGGGGCGGGAGTCCCTCGAGCAGTACTTC | CSAGRESLEQYF
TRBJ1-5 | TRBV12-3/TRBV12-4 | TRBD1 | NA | TGTGCCAGCAGCGGGACAGAGGACAATCAGCCCCAGCATTTT | CASSGTEDNQPQHF
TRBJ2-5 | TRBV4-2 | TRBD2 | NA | TGCGCCAGCAGAGGGCGGGGGCAAGAGACCCAGTACTTC | CASRGRGQETQYF
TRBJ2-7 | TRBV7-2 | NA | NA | TGTGCCAGCAGCTTAGACGGCAGGAGCTACGAGCAGTACTTC | CASSLDGRSYEQYF
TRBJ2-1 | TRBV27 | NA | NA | TGTGCCAGCAGTTTAGCCTCCCAGGGCCGCAATGAGCAGTTCTTC | CASSLASQGRNEQFF
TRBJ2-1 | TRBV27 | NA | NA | TGTGCCAGCAGTTTATTTAGCGGAGACAATGAGCAGTTCTTC | CASSLFSGDNEQFF
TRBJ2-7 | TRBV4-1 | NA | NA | TGCGCCAGCAGCCACGGAGGGGATTTGTACTTC | CASSHGGDLYF
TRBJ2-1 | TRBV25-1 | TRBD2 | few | TGTGCCAGCGCCGCGGGACTAGCGGGACCCAAGCGTAATGAGCAGTTCTTC | CASAAGLAGPKRNEQFF
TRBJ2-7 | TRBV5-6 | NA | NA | TGTGCCAGCAGCCCCCGATTGGGGACCTACGAGCAGTACTTC | CASSPRLGTYEQYF
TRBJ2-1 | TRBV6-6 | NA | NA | TGTGCCAGCAGTTACTCAACTAATGAGCAGTTCTTC | CASSYSTNEQFF
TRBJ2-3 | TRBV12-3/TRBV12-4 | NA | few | TGTGCCAGCAGTCCCCCTAACGGGCGCACAGATACGCAGTATTTT | CASSPPNGRTDTQYF
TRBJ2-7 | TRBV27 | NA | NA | TGTGCCAGCGAGGCGCCCGGAAAATACGAGCAGTACTTC | CASEAPGKYEQYF
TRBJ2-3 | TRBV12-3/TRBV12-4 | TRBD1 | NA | TGTGCCAGCAAACGACAGGGTAAAGAAGATACGCAGTATTTT | CASKRQGKEDTQYF
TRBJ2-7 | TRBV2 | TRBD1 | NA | TGTGCCAGCAGTATGGGACAGGGTCCCTACGAGCAGTACTTC | CASSMGQGPYEQYF
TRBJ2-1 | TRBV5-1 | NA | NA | TGCGCCAGCTCGGATCAGGGTTCAGAGCAGTTCTTC | CASSDQGSEQFF
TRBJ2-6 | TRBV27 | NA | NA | TGTGCCAGCAGTTTATTTGGGGCCAACGTCCTGACTTTC | CASSLFGANVLTF
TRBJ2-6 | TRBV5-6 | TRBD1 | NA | TGTGCCAGCAGCTTGTGGGGGACAGCTGACGAGCCCTCTGGGGCCAACGTCCTGACTTTC | CASSLWGTADEPSGANVLTF
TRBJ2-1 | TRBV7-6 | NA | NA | TGTGCCAGCAGCTCCCGAGTCAGTGAGCAGTTCTTC | CASSSRVSEQFF
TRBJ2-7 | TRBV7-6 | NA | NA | TGTGCCAGCAGCTTAGGACAGGTCATCGCCGCCGAGCAGTACTTC | CASSLGQVIAAEQYF
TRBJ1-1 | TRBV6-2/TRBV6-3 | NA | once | TGTGCCAGCACCCCTGGGATCGGGGGCCGTGAAGCTTTCTTT | CASTPGIGGREAFF
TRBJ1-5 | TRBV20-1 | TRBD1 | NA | TGCAGTGCCCCTACCGGGACAGGGTATAGCAATCAGCCCCAGCATTTT | CSAPTGTGYSNQPQHF
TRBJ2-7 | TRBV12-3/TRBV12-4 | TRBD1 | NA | TGTGCCAGCAGTTTACCGAGCAGGGGGAGCGCCTACGAGCAGTACTTC | CASSLPSRGSAYEQYF
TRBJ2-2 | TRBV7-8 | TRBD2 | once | TGTGCCAGCAGCCCCCGCCTAGCGGGCATGCCGGGGGAGCTGTTTTTT | CASSPRLAGMPGELFF
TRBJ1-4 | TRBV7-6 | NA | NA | TGTGCCAGCAGCTTATCTCGGACAGAAACTAATGAAAAACTGTTTTTT | CASSLSRTETNEKLFF
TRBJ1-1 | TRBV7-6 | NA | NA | TGTGCCACTACAACCAGGGAAAGGAACACTGAAGCTTTCTTT | CATTTRERNTEAFF
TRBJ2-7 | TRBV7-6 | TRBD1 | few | TGTGCCAGCAGCTCGGGACAGGGGGGAACCTACGAGCAGTACTTC | CASSSGQGGTYEQYF
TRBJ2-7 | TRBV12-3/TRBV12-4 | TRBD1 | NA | TGTGCCAGCAGTTTAGCCCGGGACAGCTCCTACGAGCAGTACTTC | CASSLARDSSYEQYF
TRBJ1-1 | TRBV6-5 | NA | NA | TGTGCCAGCAAACAAGACATAGGGGGGGGCATTGAAGCTTTCTTT | CASKQDIGGGIEAFF
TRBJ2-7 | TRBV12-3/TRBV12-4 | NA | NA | TGTGCCAGCAGCCCAGGGTCCTACGAGCAGTACTTC | CASSPGSYEQYF
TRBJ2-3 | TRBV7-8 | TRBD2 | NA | TGTGCCAGCAGCGCTGAACTAGCGGGAGGGTTTCCAGATACGCAGTATTTT | CASSAELAGGFPDTQYF
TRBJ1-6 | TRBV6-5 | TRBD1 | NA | TGTGCCAGCAACTCCTCCCCGGGGACAGGTGGTTCACCCCTCCACTTT | CASNSSPGTGGSPLHF
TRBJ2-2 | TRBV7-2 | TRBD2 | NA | TGTGCCAGCAGCTCGAAGACTAGCCCAACCGGGGAGCTGTTTTTT | CASSSKTSPTGELFF
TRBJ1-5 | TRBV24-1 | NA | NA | TGTGCCACCAGTGAACGGGAGGGGGGTAGCAATCAGCCCCAGCATTTT | CATSEREGGSNQPQHF
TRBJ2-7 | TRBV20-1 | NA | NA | TGCAGTGCTAGAGATCAGGGTGATTCCTCCTACGAGCAGTACTTC | CSARDQGDSSYEQYF
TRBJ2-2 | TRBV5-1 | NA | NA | TGCGCCAGCAGCTTGGTCCCGCAGGGACACACCGGGGAGCTGTTTTTT | CASSLVPQGHTGELFF
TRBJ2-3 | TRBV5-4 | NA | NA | TGTGCCAGCAGCTTGCCAGTTTTAGATACGCAGTATTTT | CASSLPVLDTQYF
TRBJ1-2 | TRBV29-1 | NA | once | TGCAGCGTTGCCGGCTATTATGGCTACACCTTC | CSVAGYYGYTF
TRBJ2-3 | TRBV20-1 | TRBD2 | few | TGCAGTGCTGGCGGGGGTAGCACAGATACGCAGTATTTT | CSAGGGSTDTQYF
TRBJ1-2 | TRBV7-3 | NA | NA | TGTGCCAGCAGCCCTGGACTGGGGATCTATGGCTACACCTTC | CASSPGLGIYGYTF
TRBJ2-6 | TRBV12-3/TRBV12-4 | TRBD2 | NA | TGTGCCAGCAGTTTAGGGGGGGGATTCTCTGGGGCCAACGTCCTGACTTTC | CASSLGGGFSGANVLTF
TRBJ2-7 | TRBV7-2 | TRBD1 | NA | TGTGCCAGCAGTTTCGCGACAGGGGTGGACGAGCAGTACTTC | CASSFATGVDEQYF
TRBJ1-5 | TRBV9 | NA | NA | TGTGCCAGCTTAGGAATATGCAATCAGCCCCAGCATTTT | CASLGICNQPQHF
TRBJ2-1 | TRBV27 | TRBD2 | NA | TGTGCCAGCAGTCCCTACCCGGGCGGGGGGGGCCACTACAATGAGCAGTTCTTC | CASSPYPGGGGHYNEQFF
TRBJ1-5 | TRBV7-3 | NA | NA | TGTGCCAGCATAGAAGGGCCATATAGCAATCAGCCCCAGCATTTT | CASIEGPYSNQPQHF
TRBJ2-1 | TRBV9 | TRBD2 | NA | TGTGCCAGCAGCGTCGGGACTAGCGCCTACAATGAGCAGTTCTTC | CASSVGTSAYNEQFF
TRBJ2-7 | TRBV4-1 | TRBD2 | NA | TGCGCCAGCAGCCATACACCGGGACTAGCGGCGTACGAGCAGTACTTC | CASSHTPGLAAYEQYF
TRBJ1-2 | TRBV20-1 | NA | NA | TGCAGTGCCTGGGACAACTCTAACTATGGCTACACCTTC | CSAWDNSNYGYTF
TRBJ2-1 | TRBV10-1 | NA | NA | TGCGCCAGCAGTGAGTCGAAAGGAGTGGACGTGAACTACAATGAGCAGTTCTTC | CASSESKGVDVNYNEQFF
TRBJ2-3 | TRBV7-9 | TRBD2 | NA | TGTGCCAGCAGGCCAAGCGGACTAGCGACCCGCCCTAGCACAGATACGCAGTATTTT | CASRPSGLATRPSTDTQYF
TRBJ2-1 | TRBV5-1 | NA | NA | TGCGCCAGCAGGGGGCCAGACGAGGATGAGCAGTTCTTC | CASRGPDEDEQFF
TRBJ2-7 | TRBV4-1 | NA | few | TGCGCCAGCAGCCAGAACACAGGCACGGGAGCCCGTTCCTACGAGCAGTACTTC | CASSQNTGTGARSYEQYF
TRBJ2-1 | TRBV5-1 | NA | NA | TGCGCCAGCAAACGTGGTGCTTCGGATGAGCAGTTCTTC | CASKRGASDEQFF
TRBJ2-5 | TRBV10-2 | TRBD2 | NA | TGCGCCAGCAGTGATTTAGCGGGGGGGCCGAGGACAGAGACCCAGTACTTC | CASSDLAGGPRTETQYF